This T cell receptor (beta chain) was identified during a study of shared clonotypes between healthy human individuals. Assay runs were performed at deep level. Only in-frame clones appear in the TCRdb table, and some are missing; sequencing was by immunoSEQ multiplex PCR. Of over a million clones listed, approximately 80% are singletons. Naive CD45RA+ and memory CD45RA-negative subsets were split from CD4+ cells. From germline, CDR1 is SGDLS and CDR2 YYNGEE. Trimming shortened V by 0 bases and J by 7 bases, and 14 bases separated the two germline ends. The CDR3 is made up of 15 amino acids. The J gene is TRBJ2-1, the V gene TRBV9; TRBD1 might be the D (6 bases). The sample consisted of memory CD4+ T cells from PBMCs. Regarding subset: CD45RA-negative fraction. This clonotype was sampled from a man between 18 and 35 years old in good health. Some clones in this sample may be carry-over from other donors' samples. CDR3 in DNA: TGTGCCAGCAGCGTAGTAGGGGGATGGGGGAATGAGCAGTTCTTC. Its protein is CASSVVGGWGNEQFF.